The 23 T cell receptor beta chains presented below share a single source sample, sequenced in a study of PD-1 blockade in classical Hodgkin lymphoma. The data were produced by immunoSEQ multiplex PCR, yet TCRdb's version contains in-frame clones alone and is incomplete. Here the sample spans 20,000 to 25,000 clones, roughly nine tenths being singletons. Documented time point: newly diagnosed, previously untreated cHL patient sample. Investigators isolated CD4+ T cells from thawed PBMCs through magnetic negative selection. The sequenced sample was CD4+ T cells from blood. The source is a human donor with classical Hodgkin lymphoma.

The chain couples TRBV5-4 to TRBJ2-3, with D tentatively TRBD2 (6 bases). Germline V CDR1 and CDR2: SGHNT, YYREEE (reference sequence). The CDR3 extends over 13 amino acids. Trimming shortened V by 1 base and J by 6 bases, and 9 bases separated the two germline ends. This chain's CDR3 is CASSLSLADTQYF. The CDR3 region has the DNA TGTGCCAGCAGCTTGAGCCTAGCGGATACGCAGTATTTT.

The CDR3 region has the DNA TGCGCCAGCAGCTTGAGAAGGGGAGGCGGGGAGACCCAGTACTTC. This codes for CASSLRRGGGETQYF. The chain couples TRBV5-1 to TRBJ2-5, with D perhaps TRBD2 (6 bases). CDR1 and CDR2 from the germline V gene are SGHRS and YFSETQ. The CDR3 has 15 amino acids. V lost 1 base and J 5 bases, leaving 15 bases between the germline ends.

The rearrangement uses TRBV11-3 and TRBJ1-1; the D gene is possibly TRBD1 (6 bases). The germline CDR1 and CDR2 sequences are SGHNT and YENEEA. The length of the CDR3 is 16 residues. Trimming pared 5 bases from V and 1 base from J, leaving 17 bases between. The CDR3 sequence: CASSVLPGHQNTEAFF. CDR3 in DNA: TGTGCCAGCAGCGTCCTGCCGGGACACCAGAACACTGAAGCTTTCTTT.

The chain combines TRBV5-1 with TRBJ2-4; no firm D call. Between the trimmed V and J ends, which lost 4 bases and 3 bases, there was a span of 23 bases. CDR3 length equals 18 residues. From germline, CDR1 is SGHRS and CDR2 YFSETQ. CDR3 nucleotides: TGCGCCAGCAGCGAATACCTGGACGTTCCTGTGGTCAAAAACATTCAGTACTTC. Protein: CASSEYLDVPVVKNIQYF.

This chain links TRBV4-3 with TRBJ2-4; D is uncertain. CDR1 and CDR2 (germline): LGHNA, YSLEER. V gave up 2 bases and J gave up 7 bases, with 12 bases separating them. This CDR3 comprises 14 residues. In DNA, the CDR3 is TGCGCCAGCAGCCAAACCAGGATCAGCAACATTCAGTACTTC. It is translated as CASSQTRISNIQYF.

The chain has TRBV15 and TRBJ1-4; D ambiguous. CDR1 and CDR2 (germline): LNHNV, YYDKDF (reference sequence). The CDR3 sequence is 15 residues long. V was clipped by 1 base and J by 4 bases, with 10 bases between them. As DNA, the CDR3 is TGTGCCACCAGCAGAGGGGAAGGACTTAATGAAAAACTGTTTTTT. Amino acid sequence: CATSRGEGLNEKLFF. Full variable domain (remainder filled in from reference TRBV15 and TRBJ1-4): DAMVIQNPRYQVTQFGKPVTLSCSQTLNHNVMYWYQQKSSQAPKLLFHYYDKDFNNEADTPDNFQSRRPNTSFCFLDIRSPGLGDTAMYLCATSRGEGLNEKLFFGSGTQLSVL.

This chain joins TRBV5-1 and TRBJ1-1; D remains ambiguous. The CDR3 runs to 14 residues. The V gene lost 2 bases and the J gene lost 1 base, with 9 bases spanning the gap. CDR1 SGHRS and CDR2 YFSETQ come from the germline V gene. The DNA of the CDR3 is TGCGCCAGCAGCTTAGCCTCCGGGAACACTGAAGCTTTCTTT. Protein: CASSLASGNTEAFF.

This chain joins TRBV6-5 and TRBJ2-5; 9 bases agree with TRBD1. CDR1 is MNHEY, CDR2 SVGAGI, per germline. CDR3 size: 15 residues. V gave up 2 bases and J gave up 4 bases; unmatched junction bases: 5. The CDR3 loop is CASSYAGTGSETQYF. CDR3 bases: TGTGCCAGCAGTTACGCCGGGACAGGGTCAGAGACCCAGTACTTC.

The chain couples TRBV18 to TRBJ1-2; D is ambiguous. Germline V lookup: CDR1 KGHSH, CDR2 LQKENI. The CDR3 length is 16 residues. Trimming took 0 bases from V and 0 from J, leaving 11 bases between them. CDR3 protein: CASSPPERETNYGYTF. CDR3 DNA: TGTGCCAGCTCACCACCGGAGCGGGAAACTAACTATGGCTACACCTTC.

The chain recombines TRBV5-1 with TRBJ2-3; D is unresolved. The CDR3 loop spans 11 amino acids. V was shortened by 3 bases and J by 2 bases, with 1 base between the two germline ends. The germline gives CDR1 SGHRS, CDR2 YFSETQ. CDR3 bases: TGCGCCAGCAGCTCCACAGATACGCAGTATTTT. Its translation: CASSSTDTQYF.

CDR3 DNA sequence: TGTGCCAGCAGCTACGCGCGGGGGAACACCGGGGAGCTGTTTTTT. Its translation is CASSYARGNTGELFF. The rearrangement links TRBV11-2 to TRBJ2-2; tentative D call: TRBD2 (6 bases). V was shortened by 4 bases and J by 1 base, with 10 bases between the two germline ends. The CDR3 extends over 15 amino acids. Per the germline V gene, CDR1 is SGHAT and CDR2 is FQNNGV.

V gene TRBV28 combines with J gene TRBJ2-1; tentative D call: TRBD1 (6 bases). Trimming removed 2 bases at V and 8 bases at J, with 19 bases between. In germline, CDR1 is MDHEN, CDR2 SYDVKM. The CDR3 is 16 amino acids. CDR3: CASSLPIFHRAYEQFF. The CDR3 DNA sequence: TGTGCCAGCAGTTTACCAATATTCCACAGGGCCTATGAGCAGTTCTTC. Supplemented by reference TRBV28 and TRBJ2-1, the full variable domain reads DVKVTQSSRYLVKRTGEKVFLECVQDMDHENMFWYRQDPGLGLRLIYFSYDVKMKEKGDIPEGYSVSREKKERFSLILESASTNQTSMYLCASSLPIFHRAYEQFFGPGTRLTVL.

This clone was counted once. The V gene is TRBV25-1, the J gene TRBJ1-1; no definite D call. CDR1 is MGHDK, CDR2 SYGVNS, per germline. The CDR3 contains 13 residues. Trimming cost V 3 bases and J 11 bases, with 16 bases left between them. The CDR3 spells CASSDRAPRPAFF. The CDR3 DNA reads TGTGCCAGCAGTGATCGGGCGCCCCGGCCCGCTTTCTTT. Using reference TRBV25-1 and TRBJ1-1 for the parts outside the CDR3, the full variable domain is EADIYQTPRYLVIGTGKKITLECSQTMGHDKMYWYQQDPGMELHLIHYSYGVNSTEKGDLSSESTVSRIRTEHFPLTLESARPSHTSQYLCASSDRAPRPAFFGQGTRLTVV.

This clone has a handful of counts. The J gene is TRBJ1-5, the V gene TRBV7-9; D gene uncertain. The CDR3 is made up of 14 amino acids. V was cut by 2 bases and J by 5 bases, with 10 bases left in between. Germline V gives CDR1 SEHNR, CDR2 FQNEAQ (reference sequence). DNA of the CDR3: TGTGCCAGCAGCTTAAGGACTGGGGATCAGCCCCAGCATTTT. Its translation is CASSLRTGDQPQHF.

The chain has TRBV25-1 and TRBJ1-2; D is unresolved. The CDR3 contains 9 residues. Looked up from germline, CDR1 is MGHDK and CDR2 is SYGVNS. V gave up 7 bases and J gave up 7 bases, with 4 bases separating them. CDR3 loop: CASILGYTF. CDR3 coding DNA: TGTGCCAGCATTCTTGGCTACACCTTC.

The gene calls are TRBV18 and TRBJ1-5; 8 bases are shared with TRBD1. CDR3 length equals 14 residues. The germline gives CDR1 KGHSH, CDR2 LQKENI. V shed 5 bases, J shed 2 bases, and the junction held 2 bases outside the gene matches. CDR3 in DNA: TGTGCCAGCTCAACAGGGGGTGGCAATCAGCCCCAGCATTTT. Its protein is CASSTGGGNQPQHF.

This chain uses TRBV2 with TRBJ2-6; TRBD1 matches at 7 bases. The CDR3 totals 19 residues. CDR1 and CDR2 (germline): SNHLY, FYNNEI. V shed 3 bases, J shed 0 bases, and the junction held 11 bases outside the gene matches. The CDR3 spells CASSERQGRSSSGANVLTF. In DNA, the CDR3 is TGTGCCAGCAGTGAGAGACAGGGTCGAAGCTCCTCTGGGGCCAACGTCCTGACTTTC.

This clone has a handful of counts. The V and J genes are TRBV7-9 and TRBJ1-2; D may be TRBD1 (6 bases). The V end was cut by 5 bases, the J end by 4 bases, with 17 bases between. The germline V gene has CDR1 SEHNR and CDR2 FQNEAQ (reference sequence). CDR3 size: 15 residues. In nucleotides, the CDR3 is TGTGCCAGCAGCCAGAGTCAGGGGAGAGGCTATGGCTACACCTTC. This translates into CASSQSQGRGYGYTF.

In regard to this clone: The conserved phenylalanine or tryptophan is not found at the CDR3 terminus, so this likely reflects a read error. The V call is TRBV27, the J call TRBJ1-6; no definite D call. V lost 7 bases and J lost 1, with 2 bases in between. The V gene's germline CDR1 is MNHEY and CDR2 SMNVEV (reference sequence). This CDR3 is built from 12 residues. CDR3 DNA: TGTGCCAGCAATTCCTATAATTCACCCCTCCACCTT. Translating it yields CASNSYNSPLHL.

The gene calls are TRBV9 and TRBJ2-5; TRBD2 matches at 7 bases. CDR1 and CDR2 from the germline V gene are SGDLS and YYNGEE. The ends lost 4 bases at V and 2 bases at J; junction bases unmatched: 8. The CDR3 contains 15 residues. CDR3 sequence reads: CASSPRGVVQETQYF. The CDR3, as DNA: TGTGCCAGCAGCCCTCGGGGGGTAGTACAAGAGACCCAGTACTTC.

J is TRBJ2-3 and V is TRBV6-5, with TRBD2 identical over 13 bases. CDR1 is MNHEY, CDR2 SVGAGI, per germline. The CDR3 is made up of 15 amino acids. V lost 5 bases and J lost 7; bases outside the gene matches: 6. CDR3 nucleotides: TGTGCCAGCAGTCCTAGACTAGCGGGGGGTTATACGCAGTATTTT. Protein sequence: CASSPRLAGGYTQYF.

The chain's CDR3 is CASSPGGGRADTQYF. As DNA, the CDR3 is TGCGCCAGCAGCCCTGGAGGGGGGCGGGCAGATACGCAGTATTTT. This chain links TRBV5-1 with TRBJ2-3; the D call may be TRBD1 or TRBD2 (6 bases each). Per the germline V gene, CDR1 is SGHRS and CDR2 is YFSETQ. This CDR3 spans 15 amino acids. Trimming left V 4 bases short and J 4 bases short, with 16 bases between.

The rearrangement uses TRBV6-1 and TRBJ1-1; D may be TRBD1 (5 bases). From germline, CDR1 is MNHNS and CDR2 SASEGT. The V and J ends lost 8 bases and 3 bases respectively, with 10 bases between them. This CDR3 contains 12 residues. DNA for the CDR3: TGTGCCAGCGCGGGGACCCACACTGAAGCTTTCTTT. Residues: CASAGTHTEAFF.